Listed below are T cell receptor beta chains from one sample, sequenced in a study of blood T cell repertoires in COVID-19. Assay: immunoSEQ multiplex PCR; the TCRdb copy retains only in-frame clones and omits some. The sample lists roughly 480,000 clones; approximately 89% were seen once. Sequencing was carried out using peripheral blood. Source of these receptors: a man younger than 30 with COVID-19, enrolled during active disease. CDR3s include the opening cysteine and the closing phenylalanine or tryptophan. A D gene is named only where the DNA matches it firmly. A row's size may be missing; if present it is once, few, many or a size class.

j_gene: TRBJ2-3; v_gene: TRBV10-3; abundance: once; d_gene: TRBD2; CDR3aa: CAISASGGTDTQYF; CDR3nt: TGTGCCATCAGTGCGAGCGGGGGCACAGATACGCAGTATTTT
j_gene: TRBJ1-2; v_gene: TRBV27; abundance: .; d_gene: TRBD1; CDR3aa: CASWGAGTGANYGYTF; CDR3nt: TGTGCCAGCTGGGGCGCGGGGACAGGGGCCAACTATGGCTACACCTTC
j_gene: TRBJ2-4; v_gene: TRBV28; abundance: .; d_gene: .; CDR3aa: CASSFVAGLAKNIQYF; CDR3nt: TGTGCCAGCAGTTTCGTGGCGGGGCTAGCCAAAAACATTCAGTACTTC
j_gene: TRBJ1-1; v_gene: TRBV6-1; abundance: .; d_gene: .; CDR3aa: CASSEDRDWNTEAFF; CDR3nt: TGTGCCAGCAGTGAAGACCGGGACTGGAACACTGAAGCTTTCTTT
j_gene: TRBJ2-1; v_gene: TRBV5-6; abundance: .; d_gene: TRBD2; CDR3aa: CASSLGLAGSSYNEQFF; CDR3nt: TGTGCCAGCAGCTTGGGGCTAGCGGGGAGCTCCTACAATGAGCAGTTCTTC
j_gene: TRBJ2-7; v_gene: TRBV5-4; abundance: .; d_gene: .; CDR3aa: CASSSFSSYEQYF; CDR3nt: TGTGCCAGCAGCTCCTTTAGCTCCTACGAGCAGTACTTC
j_gene: TRBJ1-1; v_gene: TRBV19; abundance: .; d_gene: .; CDR3aa: CASSIVGGATLGTEAFF; CDR3nt: TGTGCCAGTAGTATAGTAGGAGGGGCGACTCTGGGCACTGAAGCTTTCTTT
j_gene: TRBJ2-7; v_gene: TRBV13; abundance: once; d_gene: TRBD2; CDR3aa: CASRPIPGLEYF; CDR3nt: TGTGCCAGCAGACCCATCCCGGGACTAGAGTACTTC
j_gene: TRBJ1-4; v_gene: TRBV28; abundance: .; d_gene: TRBD1; CDR3aa: CASSTGTGSEKLFF; CDR3nt: TGTGCCAGCAGCACCGGGACAGGGTCTGAAAAACTGTTTTTT
j_gene: TRBJ2-1; v_gene: TRBV13; abundance: .; d_gene: TRBD2; CDR3aa: CASSEPPGLAGGSEQFF; CDR3nt: TGTGCCAGCAGCGAGCCCCCGGGACTAGCGGGGGGCAGTGAGCAGTTCTTC
j_gene: TRBJ1-1; v_gene: TRBV19; abundance: .; d_gene: .; CDR3aa: CASSIARPAFF; CDR3nt: TGTGCCAGTAGTATTGCCAGGCCAGCTTTCTTT
j_gene: TRBJ2-4; v_gene: TRBV19; abundance: .; d_gene: TRBD2; CDR3aa: CASSILSAGLAGVENIQYF; CDR3nt: TGTGCCAGTAGTATACTATCGGCTGGACTAGCGGGAGTTGAAAACATTCAGTACTTC
j_gene: TRBJ2-7; v_gene: TRBV10-3; abundance: .; d_gene: .; CDR3aa: CAISLSGTYEQYF; CDR3nt: TGTGCCATCAGCCTGAGCGGAACCTACGAGCAGTACTTC
j_gene: TRBJ1-5; v_gene: TRBV10-2; abundance: .; d_gene: TRBD1; CDR3aa: CASSGQGSNQPQHF; CDR3nt: TGCGCCAGCAGTGGACAGGGGTCCAATCAGCCCCAGCATTTT
j_gene: TRBJ2-7; v_gene: TRBV11-3; abundance: .; d_gene: .; CDR3aa: CASRLAISYEQYF; CDR3nt: TGTGCCAGCAGGCTAGCGATCTCCTACGAGCAGTACTTC
j_gene: TRBJ2-7; v_gene: TRBV5-1; abundance: .; d_gene: TRBD2; CDR3aa: CASSLDLGSGRSYEQYF; CDR3nt: TGCGCCAGCAGCTTGGATCTAGGGAGCGGGAGGTCCTACGAGCAGTACTTC
j_gene: TRBJ2-1; v_gene: TRBV18; abundance: .; d_gene: TRBD2; CDR3aa: CASSPKASLADEQFF; CDR3nt: TGTGCCAGCTCACCAAAGGCGAGCCTAGCGGATGAGCAGTTCTTC
j_gene: TRBJ2-7; v_gene: TRBV6-5; abundance: .; d_gene: TRBD2; CDR3aa: CASSTTSVTYEQYF; CDR3nt: TGTGCCAGCAGTACGACTAGCGTAACCTACGAGCAGTACTTC
j_gene: TRBJ1-4; v_gene: TRBV19; abundance: .; d_gene: TRBD1; CDR3aa: CASSPRPTGAHNEKLFF; CDR3nt: TGTGCCAGTAGTCCTCGACCGACAGGGGCTCATAATGAAAAACTGTTTTTT
j_gene: TRBJ1-2; v_gene: TRBV29-1; abundance: .; d_gene: TRBD1; CDR3aa: CSVAMDRGRYGYTF; CDR3nt: TGCAGCGTCGCGATGGACAGGGGGAGGTATGGCTACACCTTC
j_gene: TRBJ2-3; v_gene: TRBV29-1; abundance: once; d_gene: TRBD2; CDR3aa: CSVSGGGADTQYF; CDR3nt: TGCAGCGTGTCAGGCGGGGGGGCAGATACGCAGTATTTT
j_gene: TRBJ1-3; v_gene: TRBV15; abundance: .; d_gene: TRBD1; CDR3aa: CATGRDRASGNTIYF; CDR3nt: TGTGCCACCGGCCGGGACAGGGCCTCTGGAAACACCATATATTTT
j_gene: TRBJ2-7; v_gene: TRBV5-8; abundance: .; d_gene: .; CDR3aa: CASSPYYLLYEQYF; CDR3nt: TGTGCCAGCAGCCCATACTACCTTCTTTACGAGCAGTACTTC
j_gene: TRBJ2-5; v_gene: TRBV5-1; abundance: .; d_gene: TRBD1; CDR3aa: CASSSAGTVQETQYF; CDR3nt: TGCGCCAGCAGCTCAGCCGGGACAGTGCAAGAGACCCAGTACTTC
j_gene: TRBJ1-2; v_gene: TRBV6-5; abundance: .; d_gene: TRBD1; CDR3aa: CATIGQGAFGYTF; CDR3nt: TGTGCCACCATCGGACAGGGGGCATTTGGCTACACCTTC
j_gene: TRBJ2-7; v_gene: TRBV5-4; abundance: .; d_gene: .; CDR3aa: CASSTSWGRSYEQYF; CDR3nt: TGTGCCAGCAGCACTAGTTGGGGGCGCTCCTACGAGCAGTACTTC
j_gene: TRBJ2-3; v_gene: TRBV4-2; abundance: .; d_gene: .; CDR3aa: CASSQGLANTDTQYF; CDR3nt: TGTGCCAGCAGCCAAGGTCTAGCCAACACAGATACGCAGTATTTT
j_gene: TRBJ1-3; v_gene: TRBV3-1/TRBV3-2; abundance: .; d_gene: .; CDR3aa: CASSPHRTAPSGNTIYF; CDR3nt: TGTGCCAGCAGCCCCCACCGGACAGCACCCTCTGGAAACACCATATATTTT
j_gene: TRBJ2-5; v_gene: TRBV2; abundance: .; d_gene: TRBD1; CDR3aa: CASSALDRGGWETQYF; CDR3nt: TGTGCCAGCAGTGCTCTAGACAGGGGAGGATGGGAGACCCAGTACTTC
j_gene: TRBJ2-5; v_gene: TRBV5-1; abundance: .; d_gene: TRBD1; CDR3aa: CASSDPGQVQETQYF; CDR3nt: TGCGCCAGCAGCGACCCAGGACAGGTGCAAGAGACCCAGTACTTC
j_gene: TRBJ2-7; v_gene: TRBV4-1; abundance: .; d_gene: TRBD1; CDR3aa: CASSQPGQGTYEQYF; CDR3nt: TGCGCCAGCAGCCAGCCGGGACAGGGGACCTACGAGCAGTACTTC
j_gene: TRBJ1-2; v_gene: TRBV12-3/TRBV12-4; abundance: .; d_gene: TRBD1; CDR3aa: CASRAGQASGYTF; CDR3nt: TGTGCCAGCAGAGCAGGACAGGCTAGTGGCTACACCTTC
j_gene: TRBJ2-1; v_gene: TRBV30; abundance: once; d_gene: .; CDR3aa: CAWGLTVQWLFF; CDR3nt: TGTGCCTGGGGCCTGACAGTCCAATGGCTGTTCTTC
j_gene: TRBJ2-1; v_gene: TRBV19; abundance: .; d_gene: .; CDR3aa: CASSIARGYNEQFF; CDR3nt: TGTGCCAGTAGTATCGCAAGGGGGTACAATGAGCAGTTCTTC
j_gene: TRBJ1-5; v_gene: TRBV6-5; abundance: .; d_gene: .; CDR3aa: CASIGRGDSNQPQHF; CDR3nt: TGTGCCAGCATTGGACGGGGGGACTCAAATCAGCCCCAGCATTTT
j_gene: TRBJ2-7; v_gene: TRBV11-2; abundance: .; d_gene: .; CDR3aa: CASSLGQGNEQYF; CDR3nt: TGTGCCAGCAGCTTAGGCCAGGGGAACGAGCAGTACTTC
j_gene: TRBJ2-7; v_gene: TRBV30; abundance: .; d_gene: TRBD2; CDR3aa: CAWSRGLAGELEQYF; CDR3nt: TGTGCCTGGAGTCGCGGACTAGCGGGAGAATTGGAGCAGTACTTC
j_gene: TRBJ1-2; v_gene: TRBV5-1; abundance: .; d_gene: .; CDR3aa: CASSFVGTTNYGYTF; CDR3nt: TGCGCCAGCAGCTTTGTCGGGACAACGAACTATGGCTACACCTTC
j_gene: TRBJ2-3; v_gene: TRBV12-3/TRBV12-4; abundance: .; d_gene: TRBD1; CDR3aa: CASRNTGVDTQYF; CDR3nt: TGTGCCAGCAGGAACACAGGGGTAGATACGCAGTATTTT